This T cell receptor beta chain appears in the sequencing data of a study of T cell repertoires in aging, cancer and after chemotherapy. Peripheral blood genomic DNA, not sorted cells or RNA, was the template. The V and J ends lost 3 bases and 6 bases respectively, with 4 bases between them. Germline V lookup: CDR1 LNHDA, CDR2 SQIVND (reference sequence). CDR3 size: 11 residues. By frequency in the sample, this clonotype is medium-sized. Its antigen is unidentified. Study conclusions and caveats: Untreated cancer patients had significantly lower blood TCR diversity than age-matched healthy donors. Hematological cancer patients had lymphoid organ infiltration that may impair thymic emigration or T cell expansion. In healthy donors, age-related TCR diversity loss mainly reflected lost richness. No conclusions about immunological memory after chemotherapy can be drawn from the repertoire data.

TRB rearrangements spanning V, D and J were amplified using mixed TRB-A/B primers. MiXCR, run by TCRdb on the multiplex PCR reads, gives a single entry per CDR3 protein. The table records about 4,300 distinct CDR3 sequences, 39% of them present only once. The sequenced material came from blood. The receptor was isolated from a human donor with a blood cancer. The chain employs TRBV19 and TRBJ2-3; no clear D. As DNA, the CDR3 is TGTGCCAGTAGTATTTCGGATACGCAGTATTTT. This codes for CASSISDTQYF.